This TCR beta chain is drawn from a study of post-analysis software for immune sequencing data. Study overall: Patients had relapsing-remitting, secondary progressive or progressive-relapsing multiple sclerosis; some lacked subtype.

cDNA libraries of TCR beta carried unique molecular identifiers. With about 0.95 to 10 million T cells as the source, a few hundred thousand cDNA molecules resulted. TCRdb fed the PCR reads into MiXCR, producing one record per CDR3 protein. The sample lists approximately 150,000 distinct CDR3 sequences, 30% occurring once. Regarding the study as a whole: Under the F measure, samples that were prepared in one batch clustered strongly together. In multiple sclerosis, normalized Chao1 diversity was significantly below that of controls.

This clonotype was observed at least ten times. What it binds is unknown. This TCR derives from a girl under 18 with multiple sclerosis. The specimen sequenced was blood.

CDR3 sequence reads: CASSSEAVLETQYF. CDR3 bases: TGTGCCAGCAGCTCCGAGGCAGTCTTGGAGACCCAGTACTTC. The chain links TRBV3-1 to TRBJ2-5; no firm D call. V lost 5 bases to trimming and J lost 5 bases, with 15 bases between them. CDR1 is LGHDT, CDR2 YNNKEL, per germline (reference sequence). The CDR3 loop spans 14 amino acids.